These 2 T cell receptor beta chains share one sample of origin, sequenced in a study of early T cells in non-severe SARS-CoV-2 infection. TCRdb re-derived calls from the 5' RACE reads in MiXCR, one entry per CDR3 protein. The sample includes 38,000 or so distinct CDR3 sequences, about 4.5% seen only once; the top ten take around 15%. Source material: whole blood. The source of these receptors is an adult who was a healthcare worker with PCR-confirmed SARS-CoV-2 infection or an uninfected control (not recorded which).

This clonotype was recorded many times. The chain joins TRBV29-1 to TRBJ1-5; 9 nucleotides match TRBD1. The V gene's germline CDR1 is SQVTM and CDR2 ANQGSEA. The length of the CDR3 is 13 residues. Losses at the gene ends were 3 bases for V and 7 bases for J; bases not matched to a gene: 4. In DNA, the CDR3 is TGCAGCGTTGACCCCGGGACAGGGCAGCCCCAGCATTTT. It is translated as CSVDPGTGQPQHF.

This clonotype was seen a few times. The V call is TRBV20-1, the J call TRBJ1-2; D gene uncertain. The V end lost 5 bases, the J end lost 2 bases, and 6 bases lay between the germline ends. Germline lookup yields CDR1 DFQATT and CDR2 SNEGSKA (reference sequence). The CDR3 has 11 residues. CDR3 residues: CSALYNYGYTF. As DNA, the CDR3 is TGCAGTGCTCTCTACAACTATGGCTACACCTTC.